This TCR beta chain is drawn from a study of T cell repertoires in cytomegalovirus infection. About the study: Newly reported HLA-C-restricted and thoroughly characterized HLA-B-restricted CMV epitopes were employed.

About this clonotype: The antigen remains unidentified.

MiXCR was run by TCRdb on the reads, yielding one entry per CDR3 protein. The sample lists approximately 260,000 distinct CDR3 sequences; about 20% were seen once. CDR1 LGHNA and CDR2 YSLEER come from the germline V gene. The V gene end was trimmed by 1 base and the J gene end by 3 bases; junction bases not matched to a gene: 11. There are 18 residues in the CDR3. The source of this sequence is a human donor in good health (CMV status not recorded). Some clones in this sample may be carry-over from other donors' samples. The sample was cultured PBMCs, taken from culture after CMV antigen stimulation. The chain uses TRBV4-3 and TRBJ1-2; 10 bases fit TRBD1. The CDR3 bases are TGCGCCAGCAGCCAAGTCGGTCAGGGACAGGGGATGCACTATGGCTACACCTTC. Its protein is CASSQVGQGQGMHYGYTF.